The T cell receptor (beta chain) under discussion was sequenced for a study of shared clonotypes between healthy human individuals. Overall study context: Three plates each covered CD4 naive and memory; CD8 naive two, CD8 memory one. Study outcomes and limitations: An effect of sequencing depth on clonotype sharing among donors was expected. Estimated richness values were generally larger in naive subsets than in memory subsets.

Naive CD8 populations comprised CD45RO-negative cells positively selected for CCR7, excluding terminally differentiated effector memory CD45RA+ cells. Data came from immunoSEQ multiplex PCR; TCRdb stores just in-frame clones and leaves some out. The table shows about 680,000 clones, with about 92% occurring only once. In germline, CDR1 is SEHNR, CDR2 FQNEAQ (reference sequence). Deletions cut 6 bases from V and 1 base from J, with 9 bases between. The CDR3 consists of 13 residues. With regard to this clone: Antigen unknown.

The chain has TRBV7-9 and TRBJ1-1, with a tentative D call TRBD1 (6 bases). This TCR derives from a man younger than 40 in good health. Specimen: naive CD8+ T cells sorted from blood. The CDR3 loop is CASREGGNTEAFF. Here the CDR3 DNA reads TGTGCCAGCAGGGAGGGGGGGAACACTGAAGCTTTCTTT.